Listed below are T cell receptor beta chains from one sample, sequenced in a study. MiXCR was run by TCRdb on the 5' RACE reads, yielding one entry per CDR3 protein. Altogether around 50,000 distinct CDR3 sequences are present, under 20% being singletons, with the ten largest covering 2% to 2.5%. The sequenced sample was naive CD4+ T cells sorted from blood. These receptors originate from a female donor with breast cancer. The CDR3 runs from the conserved cysteine through the conserved F or W. The D gene is left open where the match is weak. Clone size is given for some rows only: seen once, a few or many times, or a class if the clone is expanded.

D gene: NA
V gene: TRBV29-1
clone size: many
J gene: TRBJ1-2
CDR3 DNA: TGCAGCGTTGGCGGCCGCTCTGACTATGGCTACACCTTC
CDR3 protein: CSVGGRSDYGYTF

D gene: TRBD2
V gene: TRBV2
clone size: many
J gene: TRBJ2-5
CDR3 DNA: TGTGCCAGCAGGGTTAGCGGGAGCCTTCGTGGGACCCAGTACTTC
CDR3 protein: CASRVSGSLRGTQYF

D gene: NA
V gene: TRBV6-1
clone size: few
J gene: TRBJ1-3
CDR3 DNA: TGTGCCATCCAAACGGTCTCTGGAAACACCATATATTTT
CDR3 protein: CAIQTVSGNTIYF

D gene: TRBD1
V gene: TRBV7-9
clone size: few
J gene: TRBJ1-2
CDR3 DNA: TGTGCCAGCAGCTTAGCGTTGGACAGGGGGTATGGCTACACCTTC
CDR3 protein: CASSLALDRGYGYTF

D gene: TRBD2
V gene: TRBV5-1
clone size: few
J gene: TRBJ2-1
CDR3 DNA: TGCGCCAGCAGCTTATGGGGACTAGCGTCGGGCAATGAGCAGTTCTTC
CDR3 protein: CASSLWGLASGNEQFF

D gene: TRBD2
V gene: TRBV20-1
clone size: few
J gene: TRBJ2-7
CDR3 DNA: TGCAGTGCATATAGCGGGAGCACGGTCTACGAGCAGTACTTC
CDR3 protein: CSAYSGSTVYEQYF

D gene: TRBD2
V gene: TRBV20-1
clone size: few
J gene: TRBJ2-1
CDR3 DNA: TGCAGTGCTACCACTAGCGAGTTCTACAATGAGCAGTTCTTC
CDR3 protein: CSATTSEFYNEQFF

D gene: NA
V gene: TRBV7-9
clone size: NA
J gene: TRBJ1-5
CDR3 DNA: TGTGCCAGCAGCTTGATGTCAGGCAATCAGCCCCAGCATTTT
CDR3 protein: CASSLMSGNQPQHF

D gene: NA
V gene: TRBV4-1
clone size: NA
J gene: TRBJ1-1
CDR3 DNA: TGCGCCAGCAGCCAAACCGGGGTTATAGACCCTATGAACACTGAAGCTTTCTTT
CDR3 protein: CASSQTGVIDPMNTEAFF

D gene: NA
V gene: TRBV6-5
clone size: many
J gene: TRBJ2-5
CDR3 DNA: TGTGCCAGCAGTTACTCCACGATTCGGCAAGGCCAAGAGACCCAGTACTTC
CDR3 protein: CASSYSTIRQGQETQYF

D gene: NA
V gene: TRBV4-1
clone size: many
J gene: TRBJ1-2
CDR3 DNA: TGCGCCAGCTCTTTTGACAGCTACTATGGCTACACCTTC
CDR3 protein: CASSFDSYYGYTF

D gene: NA
V gene: TRBV29-1
clone size: few
J gene: TRBJ1-2
CDR3 DNA: TGCAGCGTGGCCGAGGGGGGGATCGCGTACTATGGCTACACCTTC
CDR3 protein: CSVAEGGIAYYGYTF

D gene: NA
V gene: TRBV5-4
clone size: many
J gene: TRBJ1-1
CDR3 DNA: TGTGCCAGCAGACCAGGGGTCTCGAGGGGCACTGAAGCTTTCTTT
CDR3 protein: CASRPGVSRGTEAFF

D gene: NA
V gene: TRBV28
clone size: few
J gene: TRBJ1-5
CDR3 DNA: TGTGCCAGCAGTCCCCAAAGGCTGGGGGGTCAGCCCCAGCATTTT
CDR3 protein: CASSPQRLGGQPQHF

D gene: NA
V gene: TRBV5-1
clone size: few
J gene: TRBJ2-1
CDR3 DNA: TGCGCCAGCAGCCGGATGGACAATTACAATGAGCAGTTCTTC
CDR3 protein: CASSRMDNYNEQFF

D gene: TRBD2
V gene: TRBV5-1
clone size: few
J gene: TRBJ2-3
CDR3 DNA: TGCGCCAGCAGGCCTATAGCGGGGGCCCAAGATACGCAGTATTTT
CDR3 protein: CASRPIAGAQDTQYF

D gene: TRBD1
V gene: TRBV7-9
clone size: NA
J gene: TRBJ2-3
CDR3 DNA: TGTGCCAGCAGCTCGCCTCCGGGACAGGGGGTTGTTGCAGATACGCAGTATTTT
CDR3 protein: CASSSPPGQGVVADTQYF

D gene: TRBD1
V gene: TRBV5-1
clone size: few
J gene: TRBJ2-1
CDR3 DNA: TGCGCCAGCAGCTTGCGATTAGGACAGGGCTCCTACAATGAGCAGTTCTTC
CDR3 protein: CASSLRLGQGSYNEQFF

D gene: NA
V gene: TRBV24-1
clone size: many
J gene: TRBJ1-5
CDR3 DNA: TGTGCCACCAGTGAGGGGGGGAGGGATCAGCCCCAGCATTTT
CDR3 protein: CATSEGGRDQPQHF

D gene: NA
V gene: TRBV29-1
clone size: NA
J gene: TRBJ2-7
CDR3 DNA: TGCAGCGTTGGTTCCTTCGAAGGGCAGTACTTC
CDR3 protein: CSVGSFEGQYF

D gene: NA
V gene: TRBV7-2
clone size: NA
J gene: TRBJ2-1
CDR3 DNA: TGTGCCAGCAGCTTTACTCCCAATGAGCAGTTCTTC
CDR3 protein: CASSFTPNEQFF

D gene: NA
V gene: TRBV9
clone size: few
J gene: TRBJ1-1
CDR3 DNA: TGTGCCAGCAGCGTAGATCTCATGAACACTGAAGCTTTCTTT
CDR3 protein: CASSVDLMNTEAFF

D gene: TRBD2
V gene: TRBV6-6
clone size: few
J gene: TRBJ2-4
CDR3 DNA: TGTGCCAGCAGTTACCGAACTAGCGGGAGGGCCAAAAACATTCAGTACTTC
CDR3 protein: CASSYRTSGRAKNIQYF

D gene: TRBD2
V gene: TRBV7-6
clone size: few
J gene: TRBJ2-1
CDR3 DNA: TGTGCCAGCAGCCCTAAATCCCGGACTAGCGGATACAATGAGCAGTTCTTC
CDR3 protein: CASSPKSRTSGYNEQFF

D gene: NA
V gene: TRBV4-1
clone size: many
J gene: TRBJ1-6
CDR3 DNA: TGCGCCAGCAGCAGGGTAGTTAATTCACCCCTCCACTTT
CDR3 protein: CASSRVVNSPLHF

D gene: NA
V gene: TRBV20-1
clone size: few
J gene: TRBJ1-5
CDR3 DNA: TGCAGTGCTAGAGATCGTCTTGGCAATCAGCCCCAGCATTTT
CDR3 protein: CSARDRLGNQPQHF

D gene: NA
V gene: TRBV6-5
clone size: NA
J gene: TRBJ2-1
CDR3 DNA: TGTGCCAGCAGTTATCCGGGGCGGCGGGAGCAGTTCTTC
CDR3 protein: CASSYPGRREQFF

D gene: NA
V gene: TRBV10-3
clone size: few
J gene: TRBJ2-3
CDR3 DNA: TGTGCCATCAGTGAAGCAGGGTCAAATACGCAGTATTTT
CDR3 protein: CAISEAGSNTQYF

D gene: TRBD1
V gene: TRBV5-1
clone size: NA
J gene: TRBJ1-1
CDR3 DNA: TGCGCCAGCAGCTTACACAGGGGGCAAGGCAACACTGAAGCTTTCTTT
CDR3 protein: CASSLHRGQGNTEAFF

D gene: TRBD1
V gene: TRBV7-8
clone size: many
J gene: TRBJ1-4
CDR3 DNA: TGTGCCAGCAACAAGGACAGGGGAAATGAAAAACTGTTTTTT
CDR3 protein: CASNKDRGNEKLFF

D gene: NA
V gene: TRBV5-1
clone size: few
J gene: TRBJ2-1
CDR3 DNA: TGCGCCAGCAGCTTGGCAGTCACTTACAGTGAGCAGTTCTTC
CDR3 protein: CASSLAVTYSEQFF

D gene: TRBD2
V gene: TRBV20-1
clone size: NA
J gene: TRBJ2-1
CDR3 DNA: TGCAGTGCTAGTGAATTCTCTAGCGGTGAGCAGTTCTTC
CDR3 protein: CSASEFSSGEQFF

D gene: NA
V gene: TRBV27
clone size: NA
J gene: TRBJ1-3
CDR3 DNA: TGTGCCAGCAGCTCGCGGGCCCTGGGAAACACCATATATTTT
CDR3 protein: CASSSRALGNTIYF

D gene: NA
V gene: TRBV6-2/TRBV6-3
clone size: many
J gene: TRBJ1-2
CDR3 DNA: TGTGCCAGCACTCACCGACAGCACAAGTCTAACTATGGCTACACCTTC
CDR3 protein: CASTHRQHKSNYGYTF

D gene: TRBD1
V gene: TRBV5-1
clone size: NA
J gene: TRBJ2-7
CDR3 DNA: TGCGCCAGCAGTCCCGGGACAGGGACCCACGAGCAGTACTTC
CDR3 protein: CASSPGTGTHEQYF

D gene: NA
V gene: TRBV24-1
clone size: many
J gene: TRBJ2-3
CDR3 DNA: TGTGCCACCAGTGATAAGACACCCACAGATACGCAGTATTTT
CDR3 protein: CATSDKTPTDTQYF

D gene: TRBD1
V gene: TRBV20-1
clone size: NA
J gene: TRBJ1-5
CDR3 DNA: TGCAGTGCTAGACCAGGGGGCGGGTTTCAGCCCCAGCATTTT
CDR3 protein: CSARPGGGFQPQHF

D gene: NA
V gene: TRBV20-1
clone size: many
J gene: TRBJ1-1
CDR3 DNA: TGCAGTGCTAGAGAGAAGGGAATAAACACTGAAGCTTTCTTT
CDR3 protein: CSAREKGINTEAFF

D gene: TRBD1
V gene: TRBV7-9
clone size: NA
J gene: TRBJ2-3
CDR3 DNA: TGTGCCAGCAGCTTACAGGGGGTCGCAGATACGCAGTATTTT
CDR3 protein: CASSLQGVADTQYF

D gene: TRBD1
V gene: TRBV6-5
clone size: many
J gene: TRBJ1-1
CDR3 DNA: TGTGCCAGCAGCCCAGACAGGGTTTCTTTGAGCACTGAAGCTTTCTTT
CDR3 protein: CASSPDRVSLSTEAFF

D gene: NA
V gene: TRBV9
clone size: NA
J gene: TRBJ2-2
CDR3 DNA: TGTGCCAGCAGCACCACTACCAACACCGGGGAGCTGTTTTTT
CDR3 protein: CASSTTTNTGELFF

D gene: NA
V gene: TRBV3-1
clone size: few
J gene: TRBJ1-1
CDR3 DNA: TGTGCCAGCAGCGCCGATGGGGCGGAGGGCACTGAAGCTTTCTTT
CDR3 protein: CASSADGAEGTEAFF

D gene: TRBD1
V gene: TRBV5-1
clone size: few
J gene: TRBJ1-4
CDR3 DNA: TGCGCCAGCAGCTCACAGACAGGGGCAGCTAATGAAAAACTGTTTTTT
CDR3 protein: CASSSQTGAANEKLFF

D gene: NA
V gene: TRBV5-1
clone size: few
J gene: TRBJ1-2
CDR3 DNA: TGCGCCAGCAGCTTGATGGCCGGCGGTGGCTACACCTTC
CDR3 protein: CASSLMAGGGYTF

D gene: TRBD2
V gene: TRBV29-1
clone size: many
J gene: TRBJ2-2
CDR3 DNA: TGCAGCGTCCGGGGACTAGCGGGAGTCACCGGGGAGCTGTTTTTT
CDR3 protein: CSVRGLAGVTGELFF

D gene: NA
V gene: TRBV2
clone size: NA
J gene: TRBJ1-4
CDR3 DNA: TGTGCCAGTCGTCAGGATAATGTTAATGAAAAACTGTTTTTT
CDR3 protein: CASRQDNVNEKLFF

D gene: TRBD2
V gene: TRBV20-1
clone size: few
J gene: TRBJ2-3
CDR3 DNA: TGCAGTGCTTCTACTCTCATTATAGCGGGAGTAGGGGATACGCAGTATTTT
CDR3 protein: CSASTLIIAGVGDTQYF

D gene: NA
V gene: TRBV12-3/TRBV12-4
clone size: few
J gene: TRBJ2-1
CDR3 DNA: TGTGCCAGCAGTTCACGGATTCCGAGCTCCTACAATGAGCAGTTCTTC
CDR3 protein: CASSSRIPSSYNEQFF

D gene: NA
V gene: TRBV10-3
clone size: many
J gene: TRBJ1-3
CDR3 DNA: TGTGCCATAAAGGACAGTCAAGGAAACACCATATATTTT
CDR3 protein: CAIKDSQGNTIYF

D gene: TRBD1
V gene: TRBV4-2
clone size: few
J gene: TRBJ1-1
CDR3 DNA: TGTGCCAGCAGCCCCGGACAGGGGGAATTTGCTTTCTTT
CDR3 protein: CASSPGQGEFAFF

D gene: NA
V gene: TRBV5-6
clone size: many
J gene: TRBJ1-5
CDR3 DNA: TGTGCCAGCAGCTTGGGCCCGTTAAATCAGCCCCAGCATTTT
CDR3 protein: CASSLGPLNQPQHF

D gene: NA
V gene: TRBV5-1
clone size: few
J gene: TRBJ2-7
CDR3 DNA: TGCGCCAGCAGGAGCCTAGAGGCCTACGAGCAGTACTTC
CDR3 protein: CASRSLEAYEQYF

D gene: NA
V gene: TRBV7-6
clone size: NA
J gene: TRBJ2-7
CDR3 DNA: TGTGCCAGCCCTGGACAGTTCGAAACCTACGAGCAGTACTTC
CDR3 protein: CASPGQFETYEQYF

D gene: TRBD1
V gene: TRBV7-8
clone size: NA
J gene: TRBJ2-7
CDR3 DNA: TGTGCCAGCAGCCCCCGTTATGACAGGGCCTACGAGCAGTACTTC
CDR3 protein: CASSPRYDRAYEQYF

D gene: TRBD1
V gene: TRBV25-1
clone size: NA
J gene: TRBJ2-7
CDR3 DNA: TGTGCCAGCAGTGCAGTACAGGGGGCGAAGAACGAGCAGTACTTC
CDR3 protein: CASSAVQGAKNEQYF

D gene: NA
V gene: TRBV18
clone size: few
J gene: TRBJ2-1
CDR3 DNA: TGTGCCAGCTCATACCTCCAAGGGGATGAGCAGTTCTTC
CDR3 protein: CASSYLQGDEQFF

D gene: TRBD2
V gene: TRBV12-3/TRBV12-4
clone size: NA
J gene: TRBJ2-1
CDR3 DNA: TGTGCCAGCAGTGGATCGTGGGGACTAGCGGATGAGCAGTTCTTC
CDR3 protein: CASSGSWGLADEQFF

D gene: NA
V gene: TRBV5-6
clone size: many
J gene: TRBJ2-7
CDR3 DNA: TGTGCCAGCAGCGCTCAGGGGAGTTCCTACGAGCAGTACTTC
CDR3 protein: CASSAQGSSYEQYF

D gene: NA
V gene: TRBV7-8
clone size: NA
J gene: TRBJ2-3
CDR3 DNA: TGTGCCAGCAAACCTCAAGCCGGGACAGATACGCAGTATTTT
CDR3 protein: CASKPQAGTDTQYF